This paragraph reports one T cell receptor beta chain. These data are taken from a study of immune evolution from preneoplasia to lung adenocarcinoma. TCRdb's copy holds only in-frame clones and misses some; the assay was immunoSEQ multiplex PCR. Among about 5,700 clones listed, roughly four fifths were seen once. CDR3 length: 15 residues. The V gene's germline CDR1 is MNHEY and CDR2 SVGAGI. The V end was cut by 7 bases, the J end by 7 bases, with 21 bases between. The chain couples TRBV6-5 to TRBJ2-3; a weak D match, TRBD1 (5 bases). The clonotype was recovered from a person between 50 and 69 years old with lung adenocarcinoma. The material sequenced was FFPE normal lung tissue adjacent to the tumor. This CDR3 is CASICYTGFSNTQYF. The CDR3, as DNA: TGTGCCAGCATTTGTTACACAGGCTTCTCGAATACGCAGTATTTT.